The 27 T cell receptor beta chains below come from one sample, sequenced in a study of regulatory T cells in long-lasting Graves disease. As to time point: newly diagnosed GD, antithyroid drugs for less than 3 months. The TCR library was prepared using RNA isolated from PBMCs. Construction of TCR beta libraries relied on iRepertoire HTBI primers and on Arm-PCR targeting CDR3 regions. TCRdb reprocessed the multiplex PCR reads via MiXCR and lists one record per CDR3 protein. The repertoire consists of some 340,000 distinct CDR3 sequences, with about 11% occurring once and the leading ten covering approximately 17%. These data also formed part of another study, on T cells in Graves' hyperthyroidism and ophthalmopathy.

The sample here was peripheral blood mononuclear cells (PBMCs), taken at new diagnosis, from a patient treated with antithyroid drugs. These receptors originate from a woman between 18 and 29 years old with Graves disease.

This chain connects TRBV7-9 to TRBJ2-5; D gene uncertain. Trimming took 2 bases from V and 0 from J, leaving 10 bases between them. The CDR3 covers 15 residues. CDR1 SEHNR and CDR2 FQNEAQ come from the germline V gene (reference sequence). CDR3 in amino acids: CASSLKGRYQETQYF. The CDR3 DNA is TGTGCCAGCAGCTTAAAGGGTCGGTACCAAGAGACCCAGTACTTC. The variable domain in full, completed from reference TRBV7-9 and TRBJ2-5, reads DTGVSQNPRHKITKRGQNVTFRCDPISEHNRLYWYRQTLGQGPEFLTYFQNEAQLEKSRLLSDRFSAERPKGSFSTLEIQRTEQGDSAMYLCASSLKGRYQETQYFGPGTRLLVL.

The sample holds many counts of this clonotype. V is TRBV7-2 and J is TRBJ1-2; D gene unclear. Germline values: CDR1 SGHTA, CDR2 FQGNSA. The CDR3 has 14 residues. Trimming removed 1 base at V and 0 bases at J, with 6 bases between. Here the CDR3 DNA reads TGTGCCAGCAGCTTAGGGATGTCTAACTATGGCTACACCTTC. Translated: CASSLGMSNYGYTF. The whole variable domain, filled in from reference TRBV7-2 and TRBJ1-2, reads GAGVSQSPSNKVTEKGKDVELRCDPISGHTALYWYRQSLGQGLEFLIYFQGNSAPDKSGLPSDRFSAERTGGSVSTLTIQRTQQEDSAVYLCASSLGMSNYGYTFGSGTRLTVV.

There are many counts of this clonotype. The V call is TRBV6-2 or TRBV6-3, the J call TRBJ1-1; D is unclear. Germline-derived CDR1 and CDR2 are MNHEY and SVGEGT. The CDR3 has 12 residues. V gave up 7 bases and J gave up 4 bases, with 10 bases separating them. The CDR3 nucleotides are TGTGCCAGCACCCACTCTGGCACTGAAGCTTTCTTT. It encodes CASTHSGTEAFF.

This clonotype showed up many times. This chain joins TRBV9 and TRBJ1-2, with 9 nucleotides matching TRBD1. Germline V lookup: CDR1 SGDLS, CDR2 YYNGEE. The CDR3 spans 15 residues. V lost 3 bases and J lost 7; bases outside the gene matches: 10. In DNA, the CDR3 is TGTGCCAGCAGCGAACGGGACAGGGATTCTGCTGGCTACACCTTC. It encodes CASSERDRDSAGYTF. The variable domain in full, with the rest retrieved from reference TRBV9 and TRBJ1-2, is DSGVTQTPKHLITATGQRVTLRCSPRSGDLSVYWYQQSLDQGLQFLIQYYNGEERAKGNILERFSAQQFPDLHSELNLSSLELGDSALYFCASSERDRDSAGYTFGSGTRLTVV.

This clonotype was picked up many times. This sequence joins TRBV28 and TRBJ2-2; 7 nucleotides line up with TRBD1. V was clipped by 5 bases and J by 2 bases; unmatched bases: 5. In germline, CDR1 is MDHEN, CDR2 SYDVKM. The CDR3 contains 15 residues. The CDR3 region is CASSEGALNTGELFF. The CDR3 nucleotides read TGTGCCAGCAGTGAGGGGGCTTTAAACACCGGGGAGCTGTTTTTT.

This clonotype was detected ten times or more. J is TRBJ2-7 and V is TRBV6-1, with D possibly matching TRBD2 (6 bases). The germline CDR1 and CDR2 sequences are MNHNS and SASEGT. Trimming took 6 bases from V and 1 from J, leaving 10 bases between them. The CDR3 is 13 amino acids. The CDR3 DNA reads TGTGCCAGCAGAGTGGGGGGATCCTACGAGCAGTACTTC. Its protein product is CASRVGGSYEQYF.

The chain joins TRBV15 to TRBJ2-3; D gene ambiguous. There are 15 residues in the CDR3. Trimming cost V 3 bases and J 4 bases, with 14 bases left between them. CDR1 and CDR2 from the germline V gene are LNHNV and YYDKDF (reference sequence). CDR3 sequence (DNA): TGTGCCACCAGCAGCCCCCCCGAGGTCCCAGATACGCAGTATTTT. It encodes CATSSPPEVPDTQYF.

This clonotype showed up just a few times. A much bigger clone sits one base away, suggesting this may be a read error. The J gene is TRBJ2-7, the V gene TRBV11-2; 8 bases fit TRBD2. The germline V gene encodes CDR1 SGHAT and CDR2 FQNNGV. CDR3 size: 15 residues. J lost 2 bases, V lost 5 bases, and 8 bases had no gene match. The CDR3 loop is CASSESGSSTYEQYF. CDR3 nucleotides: TGTGCCAGCAGCGAAAGCGGGAGCTCAACCTACGAGCAGTACTTC.

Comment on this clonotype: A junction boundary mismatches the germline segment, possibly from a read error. CDR3: CAIRATDRDTRYF. The CDR3, as DNA: TGTGCCATCAGGGCGACAGATCGGGATACGCGGTATTTT. The V call is TRBV10-3, the J call TRBJ2-3, with D perhaps given as TRBD1 or TRBD2 (5 bases each). Germline V gene sequence: CDR1 ENHRY, CDR2 SYGVKD. This CDR3 region has 13 residues.

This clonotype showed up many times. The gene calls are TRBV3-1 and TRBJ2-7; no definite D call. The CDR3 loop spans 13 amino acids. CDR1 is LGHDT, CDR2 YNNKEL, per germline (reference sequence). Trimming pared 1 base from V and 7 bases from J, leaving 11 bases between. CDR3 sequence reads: CASSQVGRAEQYF. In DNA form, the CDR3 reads TGTGCCAGCAGCCAAGTAGGGCGAGCAGAGCAGTACTTC.

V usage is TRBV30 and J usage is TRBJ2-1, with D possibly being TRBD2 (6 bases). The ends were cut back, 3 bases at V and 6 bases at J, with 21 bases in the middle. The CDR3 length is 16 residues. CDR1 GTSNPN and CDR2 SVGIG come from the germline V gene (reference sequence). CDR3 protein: CAWSQEAGLASNEQFF. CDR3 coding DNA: TGTGCCTGGAGCCAGGAGGCAGGGCTAGCGAGCAATGAGCAGTTCTTC.

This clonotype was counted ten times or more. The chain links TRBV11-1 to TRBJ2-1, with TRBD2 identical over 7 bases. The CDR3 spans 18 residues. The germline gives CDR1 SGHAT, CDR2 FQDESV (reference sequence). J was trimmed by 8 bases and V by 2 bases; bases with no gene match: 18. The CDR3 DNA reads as TGTGCCAGCAGCTTAAGGCGGGAGTATCTCTACGGTCAGGATGAGCAGTTCTTC. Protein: CASSLRREYLYGQDEQFF.

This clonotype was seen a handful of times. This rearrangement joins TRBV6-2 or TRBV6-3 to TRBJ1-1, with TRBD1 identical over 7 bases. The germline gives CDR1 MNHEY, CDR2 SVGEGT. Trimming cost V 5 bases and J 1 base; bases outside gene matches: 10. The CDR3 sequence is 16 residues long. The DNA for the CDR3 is TGTGCCAGCAGTGGGGACAGCCGATTACCGAACACTGAAGCTTTCTTT. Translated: CASSGDSRLPNTEAFF.

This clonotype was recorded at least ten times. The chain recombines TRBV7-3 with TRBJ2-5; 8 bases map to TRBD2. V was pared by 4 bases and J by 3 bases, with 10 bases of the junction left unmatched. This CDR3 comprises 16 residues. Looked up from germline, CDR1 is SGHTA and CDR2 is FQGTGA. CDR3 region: CASSSLPGLGEETQYF. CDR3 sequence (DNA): TGTGCCAGCAGCTCGCTGCCGGGACTAGGAGAAGAGACCCAGTACTTC.

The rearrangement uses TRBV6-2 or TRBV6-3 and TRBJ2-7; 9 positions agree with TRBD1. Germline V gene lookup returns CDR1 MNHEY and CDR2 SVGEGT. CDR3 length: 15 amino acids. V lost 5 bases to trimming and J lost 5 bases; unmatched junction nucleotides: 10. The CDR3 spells CASSQIQGATNEQYF. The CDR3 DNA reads TGTGCCAGCAGTCAAATACAGGGGGCTACAAACGAGCAGTACTTC.

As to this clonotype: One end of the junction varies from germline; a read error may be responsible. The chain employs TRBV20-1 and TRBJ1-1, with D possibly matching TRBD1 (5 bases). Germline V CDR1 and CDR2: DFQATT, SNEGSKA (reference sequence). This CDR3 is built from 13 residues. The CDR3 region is CSALGRRGTETFF. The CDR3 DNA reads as TGCAGTGCTCTTGGGCGCCGGGGCACTGAAACTTTCTTT.

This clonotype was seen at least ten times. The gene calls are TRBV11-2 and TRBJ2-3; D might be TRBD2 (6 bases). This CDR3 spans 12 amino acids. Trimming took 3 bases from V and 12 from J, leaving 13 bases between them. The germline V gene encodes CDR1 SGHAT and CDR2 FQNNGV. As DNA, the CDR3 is TGTGCCAGCAGCTTCCGGGACTCATCACAGTATTTT. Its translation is CASSFRDSSQYF.

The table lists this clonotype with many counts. CDR3 sequence (DNA): TGTGCCAGCAGTCCTACAGCTCCTCGGAGGGATACGCAGTATTTT. It specifies CASSPTAPRRDTQYF. The J gene is TRBJ2-3, the V gene TRBV7-9; D possibly corresponds to TRBD2 (5 bases). This CDR3 contains 15 residues. The V gene lost 6 bases and the J gene lost 6 bases, with 19 bases spanning the gap. Germline loops: CDR1 SEHNR, CDR2 FQNEAQ (reference sequence).

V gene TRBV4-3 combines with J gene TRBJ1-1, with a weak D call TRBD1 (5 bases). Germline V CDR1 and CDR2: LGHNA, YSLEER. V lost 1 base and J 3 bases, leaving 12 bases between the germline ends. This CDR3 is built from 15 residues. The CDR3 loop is CASSQGWIQDTEAFF. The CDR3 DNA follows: TGCGCCAGCAGCCAAGGTTGGATACAGGACACTGAAGCTTTCTTT.

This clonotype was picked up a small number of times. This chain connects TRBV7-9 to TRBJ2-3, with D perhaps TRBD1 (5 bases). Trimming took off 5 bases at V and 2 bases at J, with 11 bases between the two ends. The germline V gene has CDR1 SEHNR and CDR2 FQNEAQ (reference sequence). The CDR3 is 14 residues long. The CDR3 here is CASSPDSNTDTQYF. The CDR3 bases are TGTGCCAGCAGCCCCGACAGTAACACAGATACGCAGTATTTT.

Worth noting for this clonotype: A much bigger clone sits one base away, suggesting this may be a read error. DNA of the CDR3: TGTGCCAGCAGGCGACAGGGGGCAGACGGGGAACTGTTTTTT. Translation: CASRRQGADGELFF. V and J are TRBV27 and TRBJ2-2; 10 positions match TRBD1. The germline CDR1 and CDR2 sequences are MNHEY and SMNVEV (reference sequence). The CDR3 covers 14 residues.

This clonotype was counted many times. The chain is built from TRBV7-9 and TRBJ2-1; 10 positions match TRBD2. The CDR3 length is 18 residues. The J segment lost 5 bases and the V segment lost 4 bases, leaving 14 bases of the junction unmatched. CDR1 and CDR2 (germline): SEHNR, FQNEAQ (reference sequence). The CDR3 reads CASSSPATLAGDDNEQFF. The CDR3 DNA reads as TGTGCCAGCAGCTCACCCGCCACCCTAGCGGGAGACGACAATGAGCAGTTCTTC.

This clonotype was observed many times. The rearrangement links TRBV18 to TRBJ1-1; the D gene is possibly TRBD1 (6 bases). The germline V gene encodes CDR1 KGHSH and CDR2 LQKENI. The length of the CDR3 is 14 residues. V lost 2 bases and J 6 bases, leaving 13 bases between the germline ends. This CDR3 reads CASSPMGARAEAFF. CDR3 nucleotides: TGTGCCAGCTCACCAATGGGGGCGCGTGCTGAAGCTTTCTTT.

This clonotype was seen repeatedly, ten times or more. The CDR3 sequence is CASSLEGGYGYTF. Written as DNA, the CDR3 is TGTGCCAGCAGCTTAGAGGGGGGTTATGGCTACACCTTC. J is TRBJ1-2 and V is TRBV7-6; a possible D gene is TRBD1 (6 bases). The V and J ends lost 1 base and 5 bases respectively, with 8 bases between them. From germline, CDR1 is SGHVS and CDR2 FNYEAQ. The CDR3 has 13 amino acids.

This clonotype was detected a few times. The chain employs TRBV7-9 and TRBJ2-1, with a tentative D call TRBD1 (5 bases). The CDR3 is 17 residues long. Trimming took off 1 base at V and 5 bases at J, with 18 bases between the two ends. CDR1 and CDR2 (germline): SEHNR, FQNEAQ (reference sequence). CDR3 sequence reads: CASSLVRLWADNNEQFF. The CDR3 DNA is TGTGCCAGCAGCTTAGTACGTTTGTGGGCGGACAACAATGAGCAGTTCTTC.

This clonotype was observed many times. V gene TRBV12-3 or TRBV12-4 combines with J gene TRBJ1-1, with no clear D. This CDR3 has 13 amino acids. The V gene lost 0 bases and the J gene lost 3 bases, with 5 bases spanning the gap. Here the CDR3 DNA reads TGTGCCAGCAGTTTAGCGGACTACACTGAAGCTTTCTTT. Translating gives CASSLADYTEAFF.

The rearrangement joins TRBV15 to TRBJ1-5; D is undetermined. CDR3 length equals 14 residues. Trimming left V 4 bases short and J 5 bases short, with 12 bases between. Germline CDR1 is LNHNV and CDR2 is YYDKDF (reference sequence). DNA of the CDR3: TGTGCCACCAGCACGGACGGAACCTATCAGCCCCAGCATTTT. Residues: CATSTDGTYQPQHF.